This TCR beta chain was obtained from a study of metastatic and nonmetastatic thyroid tumors. Overall study results and limits: It was reported that TCR beta diversity was significantly higher in malignant thyroid tumors than benign nodules, in blood and tumor.

As regards this clone: Its antigen is undetermined.

TCRdb reprocessed the PCR reads using MiXCR. The table lists 39,000 or so clones, over 40% of them singletons. Until they underwent thyroid surgery, no patient had received any treatment. This CDR3 has 13 residues. Losses at the gene ends were 10 bases for V and 4 bases for J; bases not matched to a gene: 8. CDR1 is ENHRY and CDR2 is SYGVKD in the germline V gene. The TCR sequence derives from a male donor with papillary thyroid cancer or a benign thyroid nodule (not recorded which). Some clones in this sample may be carry-over from other donors' samples. Sequenced material: tumor tissue. The rearrangement joins TRBV10-3 to TRBJ2-7, with 9 bases lining up with TRBD1. The CDR3 DNA reads as TGTGCCACCTGGGACAGGGCCGGATACGAGCAGTACTTC. This translates into CATWDRAGYEQYF.